This TCR beta chain was found in a study of OX40 agonist ivuxolimab in advanced cancers. General study results and limits: At 0.1 to 3.0 mg/kg and by week 6, clonal expansion occurred in CD4+ and CD8+ blood T cells.

Measured with immunoSEQ multiplex PCR; TCRdb has only the in-frame clones, and not every one. Of about 46,000 clones detected, around nine tenths appear once; the ten largest clones hold 12%. On this clone: The target antigen is unknown.

Trimming shortened V by 3 bases and J by 1 base, and 8 bases separated the two germline ends. Germline CDR1 is MDHEN and CDR2 is SYDVKM. The CDR3 has 14 amino acids. The sequencing used CD4+ or CD8+ T cells sorted from blood, collected in a trial of the OX40 agonist ivuxolimab. The chain carries TRBV28 and TRBJ2-3; D is ambiguous. This receptor was taken from an adult with an advanced solid tumor such as melanoma, head and neck, liver or kidney cancer. CDR3 protein: CASSFQQGTDTQYF. The CDR3 DNA reads TGTGCCAGCAGTTTTCAGCAAGGCACAGATACGCAGTATTTT.